Following are 11 T cell receptor beta chains from one sample sequenced in a study of blood T cell repertoires in COVID-19. Data came from immunoSEQ multiplex PCR; TCRdb stores just in-frame clones and leaves some out. The sample carries 50,000 to 60,000 clones, 65% to 85% recorded once. The sequenced sample was peripheral blood. The origin of the receptors is a man aged 40-50 years with acute or convalescent COVID-19.

The V gene is TRBV5-6, the J gene TRBJ2-4; tentatively, D is TRBD1 (6 bases). CDR3 length equals 13 residues. Trimming took off 3 bases at V and 9 bases at J, with 13 bases between the two ends. Per the germline V gene, CDR1 is SGHDT and CDR2 is YYEEEE. CDR3 nucleotide sequence: TGTGCCAGCAGCTACACAGGGCCTAGCATTCAGTACTTC. Residues: CASSYTGPSIQYF.

The rearrangement links TRBV7-9 to TRBJ2-5; TRBD1 agrees at 11 bases. The junction had 7 bases not matched to a gene; V was cut back by 5 bases and J by 5 bases. The CDR3 has 15 amino acids. CDR1 and CDR2 (germline): SEHNR, FQNEAQ (reference sequence). CDR3 protein: CASSGGQGARETQYF. The CDR3 bases are TGTGCCAGCAGCGGAGGACAGGGGGCCCGGGAGACCCAGTACTTC.

V and J are TRBV3-1 (or the pseudogene TRBV3-2) and TRBJ1-1; a possible D gene is TRBD1 (5 bases). This CDR3 is built from 15 residues. The germline V gene has CDR1 LGHDT and CDR2 YNNKEL (reference sequence). Trimming removed 1 base from V and 0 bases from J, with 9 bases in between. The CDR3 reads CASSQVTGLNTEAFF. In DNA, the CDR3 is TGTGCCAGCAGCCAAGTAACAGGATTGAACACTGAAGCTTTCTTT.

The rearrangement uses TRBV11-2 and TRBJ1-2, with TRBD1 matching over 7 bases. The J segment lost 2 bases and the V segment lost 0 bases, leaving 9 bases of the junction unmatched. This CDR3 region has 17 residues. The V gene's germline CDR1 is SGHAT and CDR2 FQNNGV. The CDR3 nucleotides read TGTGCCAGCAGCTTAGATCCCCCCGGGGGACAGAACTATGGCTACACCTTC. Protein: CASSLDPPGGQNYGYTF.

The chain couples TRBV7-9 to TRBJ2-1; 8 bases are a match to TRBD2. Germline CDR1 SEHNR, CDR2 FQNEAQ (reference sequence). This CDR3 is 17 amino acids long. V shed 5 bases, J shed 2 bases, and the junction held 11 bases outside the gene matches. This CDR3 reads CASSPGPERGTYNEQFF. DNA of the CDR3: TGTGCCAGCAGCCCGGGTCCGGAGCGGGGGACCTACAATGAGCAGTTCTTC.

The chain couples TRBV27 to TRBJ2-7; the match to TRBD1 covers 9 bases. The trim removed 6 bases at V and 6 bases at J, leaving 6 bases unmatched. The CDR3 is made up of 13 amino acids. In germline, CDR1 is MNHEY, CDR2 SMNVEV (reference sequence). The CDR3 DNA follows: TGTGCCAGCAGGTCGGGACAGGGAATCGAGCAGTACTTC. Its translation: CASRSGQGIEQYF.

This clone was counted between two and nine times. A read error may produce the germline difference seen at one junction end. This chain links TRBV5-4 with TRBJ2-5; 12 nucleotides agree with TRBD1. CDR3 size: 15 residues. CDR1 is SGHNT and CDR2 is YYREEE in the germline V gene (reference sequence). CDR3 loop: CASTLGQGAGETQYF. CDR3 nucleotide sequence: TGTGCCAGCACCTTGGGACAGGGGGCGGGAGAGACCCAGTACTTC.

This chain uses TRBV2 with TRBJ1-1; D unresolved. CDR3 length: 14 residues. Trimming cost V 10 bases and J 1 base, with 16 bases left between them. Germline CDR1 is SNHLY and CDR2 is FYNNEI. CDR3 in amino acids: CATARGGTNTEAFF. CDR3 coding DNA: TGTGCCACAGCCCGAGGTGGCACGAACACTGAAGCTTTCTTT. Full variable domain (remainder filled in from reference TRBV2 and TRBJ1-1): EPEVTQTPSHQVTQMGQEVILRCVPISNHLYFYWYRQILGQKVEFLVSFYNNEISEKSEIFDDQFSVERPDGSNFTLKIRSTKLEDSAMYFCATARGGTNTEAFFGQGTRLTVV.

V is TRBV7-2 and J is TRBJ2-1; TRBD1 matches 9 bases. Germline V gene sequence: CDR1 SGHTA, CDR2 FQGNSA. This CDR3 comprises 15 residues. V trimming: 6 bases; J trimming: 9 bases; junction bases outside the gene matches: 12. CDR3 in amino acids: CASRPPGTGSSEQFF. CDR3 DNA: TGTGCCAGCAGGCCCCCCGGGACAGGGAGTAGTGAGCAGTTCTTC.

The genes are TRBV19 and TRBJ2-6, with TRBD1 matching 7 bases. Germline values: CDR1 LNHDA, CDR2 SQIVND (reference sequence). Losses at the gene ends were 8 bases for V and 2 bases for J; bases not matched to a gene: 3. This CDR3 is 14 amino acids long. Here the CDR3 DNA reads TGTGCCAGTTTTGACAGGGCTGGGGCCAACGTCCTGACTTTC. Its translation is CASFDRAGANVLTF.

J is TRBJ2-7 and V is TRBV5-1; TRBD2 agrees at 8 bases. Germline-derived CDR1 and CDR2 are SGHRS and YFSETQ. The CDR3 contains 15 residues. The trim removed 1 base at V and 6 bases at J, leaving 9 bases unmatched. The CDR3 reads CASSLHGGEIREQYV. In DNA form, the CDR3 reads TGCGCCAGCAGCTTGCACGGGGGGGAGATCCGCGAGCAGTACGTC.